This T cell receptor beta chain was recovered during a study of shared clonotypes between healthy human individuals. The wider study: Three plates were used per donor for CD4 naive, three for CD4 memory, two for CD8 naive and one for CD8 memory.

Deep-level settings were used for running the assay. Sorted-subset replicate PCR reactions were performed with approximately 180 ng DNA, corresponding to 25,000 to 35,000 T cell genomes. Repertoires were generated with immunoSEQ multiplex PCR, while TCRdb's copy carries only in-frame clones and drops some. The sample includes fewer than 800,000 clones, around 90% seen only once; the top ten take 24%. Germline CDR1 SQVTM, CDR2 ANQGSEA. V was trimmed by 4 bases and J by 6 bases, leaving 13 bases between them. CDR3 length: 12 residues. CD45RO-negative CD8 cells positively selected for CCR7 made up the naive population, which excluded terminally differentiated effector memory CD45RA+ cells.

This receptor was identified in a man younger than 45 in good health. The sequencing sample was made of naive CD8+ T cells sorted from blood. The rearrangement joins TRBV29-1 to TRBJ2-7; D unresolved. DNA for the CDR3: TGCAGCGTTGTTCTCCCCGGTGGCGAGCAGTACTTC. This codes for CSVVLPGGEQYF.